These 21 T cell receptor beta chains came from one sample sequenced in a study of shared clonotypes between healthy human individuals. Produced via immunoSEQ multiplex PCR; TCRdb's table is partial and in-frame only. Found here are approximately 2,000,000 clones, about 94% of them singletons; the top ten hold around 1.8%. CD8 cells classed as naive were CD45RO-negative and positively selected for CCR7, excluding terminally differentiated effector memory CD45RA+ cells. Sequencing was performed on naive CD8+ T cells from PBMCs. These receptors were obtained from a man younger than 30 in good health. Some clones in this sample may be carry-over from other donors' samples.

This chain uses TRBV15 with TRBJ2-1; TRBD2 matches 7 bases. CDR1 is LNHNV and CDR2 is YYDKDF in the germline V gene (reference sequence). This CDR3 contains 15 residues. V trimming: 0 bases; J trimming: 8 bases; junction bases outside the gene matches: 7. This CDR3 reads CATSRDERDGDEQFF. The DNA of the CDR3 is TGTGCCACCAGCAGAGATGAGCGGGATGGCGATGAGCAGTTCTTC.

This clone showed up just once. The chain recombines TRBV7-6 with TRBJ1-4; D unresolved. The CDR3 length is 14 residues. Between the trimmed V and J ends, which lost 5 bases and 6 bases, there was a span of 13 bases. Germline CDR1 and CDR2: SGHVS and FNYEAQ. The CDR3 reads CASSPVVRDEKLFF. CDR3 DNA sequence: TGTGCCAGCAGCCCCGTGGTGAGGGATGAAAAACTGTTTTTT.

This clone appeared a single time. Germline is not matched at one junction end, which may reflect a read error. The genes are TRBV6-1 and TRBJ1-1; D remains unclear. The CDR3 runs 12 residues. The V gene's germline CDR1 is MNHNS and CDR2 SASEGT. The CDR3 protein is CSSSPHSSEAFF. CDR3 bases: TGTTCCAGCAGTCCGCACAGCTCTGAAGCTTTCTTT.

V and J are TRBV27 and TRBJ1-1; no reliable D call. V was shortened by 4 bases and J by 7 bases, with 13 bases between the two germline ends. This CDR3 is built from 13 residues. Germline loops: CDR1 MNHEY, CDR2 SMNVEV (reference sequence). CDR3 coding DNA: TGTGCCAGCAGTTCCGCTACACAGTTTGAAGCTTTCTTT. It specifies CASSSATQFEAFF.

To note about this clone: Other DNA sequences of this sample code for an identical CDR3. The gene calls are TRBV28 and TRBJ2-5; D is perhaps TRBD1 (6 bases). This CDR3 comprises 13 residues. The germline V gene has CDR1 MDHEN and CDR2 SYDVKM. V dropped 5 bases and J dropped 4 bases, with 11 bases sitting between them. The CDR3 bases are TGTGCCAGCAGTCCTAGGGGGAGAGAGACCCAGTACTTC. It encodes CASSPRGRETQYF.

The chain couples TRBV15 to TRBJ2-1, with 11 bases that match TRBD2. The CDR3 has 15 amino acids. Germline lookup yields CDR1 LNHNV and CDR2 YYDKDF (reference sequence). The V segment lost 3 bases and the J segment 8 bases; nucleotides outside the gene matches: 6. The CDR3 sequence: CATSSRLAGGYEQFF. The CDR3 DNA is TGTGCCACCAGCAGCCGGCTAGCGGGAGGCTATGAGCAGTTCTTC.

The chain links TRBV15 to TRBJ1-5; D perhaps matches TRBD1 (5 bases). Trimming removed 1 base at V and 3 bases at J, with 10 bases between. This CDR3 has 15 amino acids. CDR1 is LNHNV, CDR2 YYDKDF, per germline (reference sequence). The CDR3 loop is CATSRVAGHNQPQHF. The CDR3 DNA reads as TGTGCCACCAGCAGAGTTGCAGGGCACAATCAGCCCCAGCATTTT.

The rearrangement uses TRBV19 and TRBJ2-7; possible D gene TRBD2, 6 bases. Trimming pared 2 bases from V and 0 bases from J, leaving 11 bases between. The CDR3 has 15 amino acids. Germline values: CDR1 LNHDA, CDR2 SQIVND (reference sequence). CDR3 residues: CASSIRDWNSYEQYF. The CDR3 coding sequence is TGTGCCAGTAGTATACGGGACTGGAACTCCTACGAGCAGTACTTC.

This clone was seen only once. This chain uses TRBV28 with TRBJ2-3, with a possible D match to TRBD2 (6 bases). This CDR3 is built from 14 residues. The V gene lost 7 bases and the J gene lost 4 bases, with 15 bases spanning the gap. The germline gives CDR1 MDHEN, CDR2 SYDVKM. The CDR3: CASTAGGEADTQYF. The CDR3 DNA reads TGTGCCAGCACCGCGGGCGGGGAGGCAGATACGCAGTATTTT.

The chain carries TRBV19 and TRBJ1-2, with 8 positions matching TRBD1. The CDR3 length is 15 residues. Germline trimming cut 1 base from V and 2 bases from J; bases unmatched to any gene: 3. Looked up from germline, CDR1 is LNHDA and CDR2 is SQIVND (reference sequence). CDR3 region: CASSIAGGVNYGYTF. CDR3 DNA sequence: TGTGCCAGTAGTATAGCAGGGGGCGTCAACTATGGCTACACCTTC.

This chain connects TRBV4-1 to TRBJ1-5; D gene unclear. The length of the CDR3 is 15 residues. CDR1 and CDR2 from the germline V gene are MGHRA and YSYEKL. V was trimmed by 6 bases and J by 2 bases, leaving 14 bases between them. The CDR3 sequence: CASSSVPGGNQPQHF. For the CDR3, the DNA is TGCGCCAGCAGTAGCGTGCCAGGCGGCAATCAGCCCCAGCATTTT.

This chain joins TRBV19 and TRBJ1-1, with D unclear. CDR3 length equals 14 residues. V lost 5 bases and J 2 bases, leaving 12 bases between the germline ends. From germline, CDR1 is LNHDA and CDR2 SQIVND (reference sequence). CDR3 sequence: CASSERFLNTEAFF. CDR3 in DNA: TGTGCCAGTAGTGAACGATTCTTAAACACTGAAGCTTTCTTT.

This chain links TRBV9 with TRBJ2-7; D is possibly TRBD2 (6 bases). The CDR3 has 14 residues. Per the germline V gene, CDR1 is SGDLS and CDR2 is YYNGEE. Trimming removed 2 bases from V and 0 bases from J, with 9 bases in between. The CDR3 sequence: CASSVSGYSYEQYF. The CDR3 nucleotides are TGTGCCAGCAGCGTTAGCGGCTACTCCTACGAGCAGTACTTC.

Worth noting for this clone: Different DNA sequences within this sample yield the same CDR3. V usage is TRBV2 and J usage is TRBJ2-3, with 8 positions matching TRBD2. Germline values: CDR1 SNHLY, CDR2 FYNNEI. The V segment lost 7 bases and the J segment 3 bases; nucleotides outside the gene matches: 3. The CDR3 spans 13 residues. The CDR3 DNA reads TGTGCCAGCACCGGGACTAGTACAGATACGCAGTATTTT. It yields the protein CASTGTSTDTQYF.

The chain links TRBV27 to TRBJ2-5, with 14 bases aligning to TRBD2. Per germline, CDR1 MNHEY and CDR2 SMNVEV (reference sequence). The CDR3 is 17 residues long. The trim removed 4 bases at V and 4 bases at J, leaving 8 bases unmatched. CDR3 DNA sequence: TGTGCCAGCAGTTACCAGGGACTAGCGGGAGCTTCAGAGACCCAGTACTTC. Translation: CASSYQGLAGASETQYF.

This sequence joins TRBV2 and TRBJ2-7; D is uncertain. Germline assignment: CDR1 SNHLY and CDR2 FYNNEI. The V gene lost 2 bases and the J gene lost 3 bases, with 8 bases spanning the gap. CDR3 length: 13 residues. CDR3 sequence (DNA): TGTGCCAGCAGTGAAAGGTGGGGCTACGAGCAGTACTTC. Its protein product is CASSERWGYEQYF.

V gene TRBV19 combines with J gene TRBJ2-7; possibly TRBD2 for D (6 bases). Germline V lookup: CDR1 LNHDA, CDR2 SQIVND (reference sequence). This CDR3 has 14 residues. The V end was cut by 6 bases, the J end by 0 bases, with 12 bases between. CDR3 sequence reads: CASREGGDSYEQYF. Written as DNA, the CDR3 is TGTGCCAGTAGGGAAGGAGGGGACTCCTACGAGCAGTACTTC.

The chain has TRBV2 and TRBJ1-2; D perhaps matches TRBD1 (5 bases). The CDR3 loop spans 14 amino acids. From germline, CDR1 is SNHLY and CDR2 FYNNEI. V was cut by 5 bases and J by 8 bases, with 18 bases left in between. CDR3 amino acids: CASSLMVGGSGYTF. CDR3 DNA: TGTGCCAGCAGTCTGATGGTCGGGGGGTCCGGCTACACCTTC.

This clone occurred once. This sequence joins TRBV9 and TRBJ2-6; D might be TRBD1 (5 bases). CDR1 is SGDLS, CDR2 YYNGEE, per germline. The CDR3 consists of 18 residues. Trimming left V 4 bases short and J 2 bases short, with 19 bases between. DNA of the CDR3: TGTGCCAGCAGCCCACCAGATTTTTCAGGGACTGGGGCCAACGTCCTGACTTTC. Protein sequence: CASSPPDFSGTGANVLTF.

This sequence joins TRBV4-1 and TRBJ2-1, with 7 bases lining up with TRBD1. CDR1 and CDR2 (germline): MGHRA, YSYEKL. This CDR3 comprises 16 residues. Trimming cost V 2 bases and J 12 bases; bases outside gene matches: 16. This chain's CDR3 is CASSQRLGQESLGQFF. The CDR3 nucleotides are TGCGCCAGCAGCCAAAGACTTGGACAGGAATCCTTGGGGCAGTTCTTC.

A remark on this clone: This same CDR3 is encoded by further DNA sequences in the sample. The genes are TRBV19 and TRBJ2-7; 7 nucleotides agree with TRBD1. The germline V gene encodes CDR1 LNHDA and CDR2 SQIVND (reference sequence). V was clipped by 3 bases and J by 3 bases; unmatched bases: 2. This CDR3 has 13 amino acids. The CDR3 DNA sequence: TGTGCCAGTAGTATCGACAGGGACTACGAGCAGTACTTC. Translating it yields CASSIDRDYEQYF.